The sequence of this T cell receptor (beta chain) was determined in a study of T cells after yellow fever vaccination. The CDR3 runs 16 residues. Germline CDR1 reads MNHNS; CDR2 reads SASEGT. V was cut by 4 bases and J by 0 bases, with 13 bases left in between. TCRdb reanalysed the 5' RACE reads using MiXCR and keeps one entry per CDR3 protein. The sample shows a few hundred thousand distinct CDR3 sequences, about 4.5% of them seen only once. The TCR comes from a man aged 18 to 29 who received the YFV17D yellow fever vaccine. The sample here was PBMCs, taken 15 days after the yellow fever booster vaccination. This chain links TRBV6-1 with TRBJ1-3; D ambiguous. CDR3 DNA sequence: TGTGCCAGCAGTGTATCCCGGACGGCCTCTGGAAACACCATATATTTT. It yields the protein CASSVSRTASGNTIYF.